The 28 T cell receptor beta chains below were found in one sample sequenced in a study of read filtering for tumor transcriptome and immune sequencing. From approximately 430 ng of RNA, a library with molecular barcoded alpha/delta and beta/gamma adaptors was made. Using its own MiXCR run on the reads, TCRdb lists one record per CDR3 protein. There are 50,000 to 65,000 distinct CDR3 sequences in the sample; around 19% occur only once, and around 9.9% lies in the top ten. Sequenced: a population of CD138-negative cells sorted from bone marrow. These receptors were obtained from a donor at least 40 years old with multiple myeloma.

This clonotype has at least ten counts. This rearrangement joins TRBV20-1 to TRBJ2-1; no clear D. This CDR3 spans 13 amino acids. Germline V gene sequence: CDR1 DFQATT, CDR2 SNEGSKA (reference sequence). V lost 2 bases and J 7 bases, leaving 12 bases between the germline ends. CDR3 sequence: CSARITLSNEQFF. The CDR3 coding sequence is TGCAGTGCTAGAATAACCTTGAGTAATGAGCAGTTCTTC.

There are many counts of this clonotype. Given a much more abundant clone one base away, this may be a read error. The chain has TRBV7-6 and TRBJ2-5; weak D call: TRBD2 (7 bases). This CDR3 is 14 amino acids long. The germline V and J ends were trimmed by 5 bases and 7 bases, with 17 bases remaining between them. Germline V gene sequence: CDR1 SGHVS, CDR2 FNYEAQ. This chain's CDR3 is CASSRRGGSGTQYF. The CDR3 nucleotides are TGTGCCAGCAGCCGGAGGGGGGGGTCGGGGACCCAGTACTTC.

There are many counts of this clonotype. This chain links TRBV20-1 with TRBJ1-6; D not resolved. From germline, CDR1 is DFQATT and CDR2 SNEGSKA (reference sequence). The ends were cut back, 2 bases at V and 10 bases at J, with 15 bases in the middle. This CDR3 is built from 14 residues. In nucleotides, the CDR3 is TGCAGTGCTAGAAGGCAGGCTCCGGAGTCACCCCTCCACTTT. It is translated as CSARRQAPESPLHF.

The CDR3 region is CASSIQGVTDTQYF. DNA of the CDR3: TGTGCCAGCAGCATACAGGGGGTCACAGATACGCAGTATTTT. The chain has TRBV14 and TRBJ2-3; 8 bases are a match to TRBD1. V shed 5 bases, J shed 2 bases, and the junction held 3 bases outside the gene matches. The CDR3 is made up of 14 amino acids. The V gene's germline CDR1 is SGHDN and CDR2 FVKESK.

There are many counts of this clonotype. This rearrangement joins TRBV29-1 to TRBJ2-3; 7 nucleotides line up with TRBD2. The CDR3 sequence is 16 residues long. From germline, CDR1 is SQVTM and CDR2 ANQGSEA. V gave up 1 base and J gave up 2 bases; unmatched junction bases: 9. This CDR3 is CSVEGREGLNTDTQYF. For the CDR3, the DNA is TGCAGCGTTGAAGGGAGGGAGGGACTCAACACAGATACGCAGTATTTT.

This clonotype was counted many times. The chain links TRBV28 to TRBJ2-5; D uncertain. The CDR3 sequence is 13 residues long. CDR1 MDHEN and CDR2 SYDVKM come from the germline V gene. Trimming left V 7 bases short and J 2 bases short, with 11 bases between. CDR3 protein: CASMGYGQETQYF. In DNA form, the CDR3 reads TGTGCCAGCATGGGATACGGACAAGAGACCCAGTACTTC.

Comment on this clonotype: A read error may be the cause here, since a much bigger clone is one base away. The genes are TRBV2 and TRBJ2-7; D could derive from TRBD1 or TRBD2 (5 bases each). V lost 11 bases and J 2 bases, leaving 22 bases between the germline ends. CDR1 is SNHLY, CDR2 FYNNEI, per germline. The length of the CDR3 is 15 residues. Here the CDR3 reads CAGGSVRAGTYEQYF. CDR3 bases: TGTGCCGGCGGCTCGGTGAGGGCAGGGACCTACGAGCAGTACTTC.

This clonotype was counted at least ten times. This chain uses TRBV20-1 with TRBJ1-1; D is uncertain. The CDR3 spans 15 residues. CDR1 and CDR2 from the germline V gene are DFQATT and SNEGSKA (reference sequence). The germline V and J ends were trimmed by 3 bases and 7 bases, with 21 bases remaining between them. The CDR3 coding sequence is TGCAGTGCTAGTACCCCTAACCAGGTTGGGAGTGAAGCTTTCTTT. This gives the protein CSASTPNQVGSEAFF.

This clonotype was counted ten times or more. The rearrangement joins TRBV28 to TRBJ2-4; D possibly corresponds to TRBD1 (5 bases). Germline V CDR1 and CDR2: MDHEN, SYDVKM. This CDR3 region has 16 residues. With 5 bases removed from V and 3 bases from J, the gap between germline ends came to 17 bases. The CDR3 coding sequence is TGTGCCAGCAGTAAAACCACAGGCTTTGGCAAAAACATTCAGTACTTC. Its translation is CASSKTTGFGKNIQYF.

The CDR3 region is CASSGLSGHRTF. Written as DNA, the CDR3 is TGCGCCAGCAGCGGTTTAAGCGGCCACAGGACCTTC. The chain links TRBV5-1 to TRBJ1-2; D possibly corresponds to TRBD1 (5 bases). V was trimmed by 4 bases and J by 14 bases, leaving 18 bases between them. This CDR3 contains 12 residues. Germline CDR1 SGHRS, CDR2 YFSETQ. Variable domain in full (rest from reference TRBV5-1 and TRBJ1-2): KAGVTQTPRYLIKTRGQQVTLSCSPISGHRSVSWYQQTPGQGLQFLFEYFSETQRNKGNFPGRFSGRQFSNSRSEMNVSTLELGDSALYLCASSGLSGHRTFGSGTRLTVV.

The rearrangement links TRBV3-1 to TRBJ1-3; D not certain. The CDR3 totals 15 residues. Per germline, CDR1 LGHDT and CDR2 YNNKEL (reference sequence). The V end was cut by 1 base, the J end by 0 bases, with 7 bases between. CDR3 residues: CASSQGPISGNTIYF. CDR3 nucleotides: TGTGCCAGCAGCCAAGGGCCCATCTCTGGAAACACCATATATTTT.

For the CDR3, the DNA is TGTGCCAGCAGTTACCCCAAAGGTCCGGTAGAGACCCAGTACTTC. Its protein is CASSYPKGPVETQYF. V gene TRBV6-2 or TRBV6-3 combines with J gene TRBJ2-5; no firm D call. With 2 bases removed from V and 4 bases from J, the gap between germline ends came to 14 bases. This CDR3 is built from 15 residues. The germline V gene has CDR1 MNHEY and CDR2 SVGEGT.

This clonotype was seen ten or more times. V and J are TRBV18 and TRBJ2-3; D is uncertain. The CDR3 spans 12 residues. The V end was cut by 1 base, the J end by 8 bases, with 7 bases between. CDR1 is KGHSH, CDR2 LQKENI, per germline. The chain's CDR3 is CASSPRVGTQYF. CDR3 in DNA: TGTGCCAGCTCACCACGAGTGGGTACGCAGTATTTT.

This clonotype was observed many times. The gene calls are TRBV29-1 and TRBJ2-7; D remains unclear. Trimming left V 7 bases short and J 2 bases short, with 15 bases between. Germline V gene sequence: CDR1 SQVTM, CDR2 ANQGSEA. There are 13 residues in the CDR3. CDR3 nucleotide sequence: TGCAGCGCGGCCCGCGGCTTAGCCTACGAGCAGTACTTC. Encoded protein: CSAARGLAYEQYF.

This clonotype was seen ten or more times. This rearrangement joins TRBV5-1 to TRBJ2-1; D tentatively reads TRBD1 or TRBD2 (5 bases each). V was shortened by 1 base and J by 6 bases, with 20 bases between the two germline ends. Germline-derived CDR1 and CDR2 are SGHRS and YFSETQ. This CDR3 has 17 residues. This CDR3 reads CASSLLILRDGTNEQFF. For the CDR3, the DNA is TGCGCCAGCAGCTTGCTTATTCTCCGGGACGGAACCAATGAGCAGTTCTTC.

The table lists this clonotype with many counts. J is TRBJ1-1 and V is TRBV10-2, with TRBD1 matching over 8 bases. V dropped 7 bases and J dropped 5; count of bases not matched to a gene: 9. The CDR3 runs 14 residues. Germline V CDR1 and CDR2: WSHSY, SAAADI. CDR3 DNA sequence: TGCGCCAGCACTCCAGGACAGGGACGAACTGAAGCTTTCTTT. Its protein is CASTPGQGRTEAFF.

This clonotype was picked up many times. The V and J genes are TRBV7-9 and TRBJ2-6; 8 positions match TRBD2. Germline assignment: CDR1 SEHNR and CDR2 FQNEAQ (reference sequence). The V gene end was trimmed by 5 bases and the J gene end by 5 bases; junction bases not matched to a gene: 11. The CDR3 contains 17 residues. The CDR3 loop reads CASSLLSGGAWANVLTF. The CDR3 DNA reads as TGTGCCAGCAGCCTCCTAAGCGGGGGCGCATGGGCCAACGTCCTGACTTTC.

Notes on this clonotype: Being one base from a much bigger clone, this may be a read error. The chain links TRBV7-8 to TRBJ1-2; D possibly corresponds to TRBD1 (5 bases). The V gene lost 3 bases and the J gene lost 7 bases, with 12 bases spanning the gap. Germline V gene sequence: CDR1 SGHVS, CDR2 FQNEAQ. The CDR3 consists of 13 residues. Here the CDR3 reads CASSFLRAPGYTF. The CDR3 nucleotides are TGTGCCAGCAGCTTCCTCAGGGCTCCTGGCTACACCTTC.

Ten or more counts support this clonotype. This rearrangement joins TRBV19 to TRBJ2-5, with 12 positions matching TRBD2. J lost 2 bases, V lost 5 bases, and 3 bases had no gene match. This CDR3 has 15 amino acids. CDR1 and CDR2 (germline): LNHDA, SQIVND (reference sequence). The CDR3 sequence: CASSVLAGGQETQYF. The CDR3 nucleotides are TGTGCCAGTAGTGTCCTAGCGGGGGGGCAAGAGACCCAGTACTTC.

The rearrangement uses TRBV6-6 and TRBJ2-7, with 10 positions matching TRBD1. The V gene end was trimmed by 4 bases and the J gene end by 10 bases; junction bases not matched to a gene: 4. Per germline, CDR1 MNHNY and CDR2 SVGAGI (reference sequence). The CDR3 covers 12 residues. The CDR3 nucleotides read TGTGCCAGCAGTTTTGACAGGGGGCGTCAGTACTTC. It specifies CASSFDRGRQYF.

The CDR3 DNA reads TGCAGCGTTCCAGGTACAGGGAACACTGAAGCTTTCTTT. It codes for CSVPGTGNTEAFF. This chain links TRBV29-1 with TRBJ1-1, with D perhaps matching TRBD1 (5 bases). V was cut by 5 bases and J by 1 base, with 11 bases left in between. CDR1 SQVTM and CDR2 ANQGSEA come from the germline V gene. This CDR3 spans 13 amino acids.

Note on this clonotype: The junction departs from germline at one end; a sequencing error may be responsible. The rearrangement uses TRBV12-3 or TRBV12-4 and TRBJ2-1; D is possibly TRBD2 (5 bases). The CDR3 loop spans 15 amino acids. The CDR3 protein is CASSLFRGAYNDQFF. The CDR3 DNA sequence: TGTGCCAGCAGTTTGTTCCGGGGTGCCTACAATGATCAGTTCTTC.

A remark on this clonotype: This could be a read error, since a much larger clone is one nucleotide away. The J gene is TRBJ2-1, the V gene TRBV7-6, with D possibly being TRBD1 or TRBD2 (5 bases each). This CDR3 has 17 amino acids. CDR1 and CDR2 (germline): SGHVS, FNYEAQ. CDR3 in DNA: TGTGCCAGCAGCTTACCCCCGGCGAGGGGCACCTACAATGGGCAGTTCTTC. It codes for CASSLPPARGTYNGQFF.

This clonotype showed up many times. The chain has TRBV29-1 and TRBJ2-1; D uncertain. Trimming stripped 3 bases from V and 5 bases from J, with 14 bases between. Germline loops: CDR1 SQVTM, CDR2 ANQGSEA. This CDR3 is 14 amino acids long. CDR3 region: CSVDRSLANNEQFF. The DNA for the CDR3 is TGCAGCGTTGATCGGAGTTTGGCTAACAATGAGCAGTTCTTC.

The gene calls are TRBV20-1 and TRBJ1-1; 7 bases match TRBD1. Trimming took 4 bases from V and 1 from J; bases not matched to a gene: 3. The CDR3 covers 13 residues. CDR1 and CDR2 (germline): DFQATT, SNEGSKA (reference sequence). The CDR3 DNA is TGCAGTGCTACGGGACAGTCGAACACTGAAGCTTTCTTT. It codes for CSATGQSNTEAFF.

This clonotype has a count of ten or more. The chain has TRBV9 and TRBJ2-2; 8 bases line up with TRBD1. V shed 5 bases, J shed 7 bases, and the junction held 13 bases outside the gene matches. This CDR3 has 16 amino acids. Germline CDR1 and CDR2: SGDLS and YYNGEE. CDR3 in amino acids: CASRAPQGQANGELFF. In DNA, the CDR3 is TGTGCCAGCAGGGCCCCCCAGGGACAGGCTAACGGGGAGCTGTTTTTT. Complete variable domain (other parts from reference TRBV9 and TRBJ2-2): DSGVTQTPKHLITATGQRVTLRCSPRSGDLSVYWYQQSLDQGLQFLIQYYNGEERAKGNILERFSAQQFPDLHSELNLSSLELGDSALYFCASRAPQGQANGELFFGEGSRLTVL.

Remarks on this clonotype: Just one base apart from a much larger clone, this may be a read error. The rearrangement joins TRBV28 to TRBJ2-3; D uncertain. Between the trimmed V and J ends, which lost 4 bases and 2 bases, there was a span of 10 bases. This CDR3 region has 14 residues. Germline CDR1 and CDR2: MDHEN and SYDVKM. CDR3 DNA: TGTGCCAGCAGTTCGTCTGGGGTCACAGATACGCAGTATTTT. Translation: CASSSSGVTDTQYF. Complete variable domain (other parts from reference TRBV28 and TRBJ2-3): DVKVTQSSRYLVKRTGEKVFLECVQDMDHENMFWYRQDPGLGLRLIYFSYDVKMKEKGDIPEGYSVSREKKERFSLILESASTNQTSMYLCASSSSGVTDTQYFGPGTRLTVL.

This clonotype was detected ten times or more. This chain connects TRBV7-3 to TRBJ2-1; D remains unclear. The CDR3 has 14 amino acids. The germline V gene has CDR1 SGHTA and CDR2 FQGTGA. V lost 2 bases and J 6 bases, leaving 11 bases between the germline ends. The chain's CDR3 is CASSLGGPLNEQFF. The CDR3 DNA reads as TGTGCCAGCAGCTTAGGTGGACCGCTCAATGAGCAGTTCTTC.